This T cell receptor beta chain was profiled in a study of OX40 agonist ivuxolimab in advanced cancers. Study-level background: Ivuxolimab was an agonistic, fully human IgG2 monoclonal antibody directed against OX40 (CD134), a costimulatory receptor. The paper covers the monotherapy dose-escalation part of the phase I ivuxolimab trial, which included N of about 51 patients. The purpose of peripheral TCRbeta sequencing was to test whether ivuxolimab changed TCR sequence diversity and led to clonal T-cell expansion. Prior anti-PD-1, anti-PD-L1 or anti-CTLA-4 therapy was permitted, and checkpoint inhibitors had been received by less than 45% of dose-escalation patients. In the dose-escalation cohort, around 80% of patients were male, and the mean age was 60 years with a range of about 23 to 79. Of the roughly 54 patients in dose escalation, about 20 had hepatocellular carcinoma, roughly 15 had melanoma, 9 had renal cell carcinoma and 9 had head and neck cancer. Intravenous ivuxolimab was administered to patients every 2 weeks at six dose levels: 0.01, 0.1, 0.3, 1.5, 3 and 10 mg/kg. Three dose-escalation patients achieved partial responses, one with hepatocellular carcinoma and two with cutaneous melanoma. Overall results and qualifications from the work: At doses from 0.1 to 3.0 mg/kg, clonal expansion was seen in both CD4+ and CD8+ blood T cells between baseline and week 6. The antigen specificity of the clonally expanded peripheral T cells was not determined. Partial responders in the 0.1-3.0 mg/kg groups had among the lowest normalized peripheral clonal expansion, especially among CD8+ T cells. Low levels of normalized T-cell clonal expansion were also seen in some patients who did not respond. After ivuxolimab, CD8+ T cells had more expanded clones than CD4+ T cells on average.

From the cysteine up to the phenylalanine, the CDR3 has a length of 18 residues. Only the CDR3 DNA is retained, 54 bases long and in frame from the first base. The germline V gene yields SGHTA for CDR1 and FQGTGA for CDR2. The germline V end is reduced by 1 base and the J end by 3 bases; junction bases left unmatched: 13. Patients with a history of autoimmune disease or receiving systemic immunosuppression were excluded from the trial. Peripheral blood for TCR sequencing was collected from all dose cohorts at baseline, on cycle 4 day 1, and on cycle 7 day 1. The samples were taken from a phase I, first-in-human, multicenter, open-label dose-escalation trial of ivuxolimab. Adults with locally advanced or metastatic melanoma, renal cell, hepatocellular, or head and neck squamous cell carcinoma were enrolled in the trial. Before TCR sequencing, CD4+ and CD8+ T cells were separately sorted from peripheral blood.

Remarks on this clone: The clone's antigen remains unknown. Base qualities were left out, and no much larger clone turns up one base away.

To sequence the TCRbeta CDR3 region, genomic DNA was isolated from the sorted cells. The immunoSEQ Assay was used to sequence the TCRbeta CDR3 regions. Here the immuneACCESS table is served through TCRdb, limited to in-frame sequences with V and J called. Missing clones are a known gap in these copies; in checked studies unresolved V genes cover under half, and the rest lacks a known reason. The sample yields tens of thousands of clones; about four fifths were counted once. The ten largest clones add up to about 2% of the sample. The specimen comprised CD4+ or CD8+ T cells sorted from blood, sampled in a trial of the OX40 agonist ivuxolimab. The rearranged segments are TRBV7-3 and TRBJ1-2; the junction holds 8 bases that match TRBD1. This TCR was recovered from an adult with an advanced solid tumor such as melanoma, head and neck, liver or kidney cancer. CDR3 protein: CASSLMATGEIADYGYTF. The nucleotides read TGTGCCAGCAGCTTAATGGCGACAGGGGAGATTGCAGACTATGGCTACACCTTC.